This T cell receptor beta chain was sequenced during a study of OX40 agonist ivuxolimab in advanced cancers. Sequenced by immunoSEQ multiplex PCR; TCRdb stores in-frame clones only, minus some. The sample has under 35,000 clones, roughly 80% seen once. The cohort excluded patients with autoimmune disease history or systemic immunosuppression. Deletions cut 5 bases from V and 4 bases from J, with 17 bases between. The CDR3 extends over 15 amino acids. Germline values: CDR1 SNHLY, CDR2 FYNNEI. The clonotype originates from an adult with an advanced solid tumor such as melanoma, head and neck, liver or kidney cancer. The source was CD4+ or CD8+ T cells sorted from blood, collected in a trial of the OX40 agonist ivuxolimab. The gene calls are TRBV2 and TRBJ1-2; D is perhaps TRBD1 (6 bases). This chain's CDR3 is CASSYHTGSGYGYTF. CDR3 DNA sequence: TGTGCCAGCAGTTACCATACAGGGTCCGGCTATGGCTACACCTTC.